One sample yielded the 13 T cell receptor beta chains listed below, sequenced in a study of OX40 agonist ivuxolimab in advanced cancers. The protocol was immunoSEQ multiplex PCR, while the TCRdb copy is restricted to in-frame clones and leaves out a portion. This table has 78,000 or so clones, roughly 86% appearing once. The material sequenced was CD4+ or CD8+ T cells sorted from blood, taken in a trial of the OX40 agonist ivuxolimab. Receptors originate from an adult with an advanced solid tumor such as melanoma, head and neck, liver or kidney cancer.

This chain uses TRBV18 with TRBJ2-5; 7 positions agree with TRBD1. Per germline, CDR1 KGHSH and CDR2 LQKENI. The CDR3 loop spans 14 amino acids. Trimming took 5 bases from V and 5 from J; bases not matched to a gene: 8. The CDR3, as DNA: TGTGCCAGCTCAAAAGACAGGGCGTACGAGACCCAGTACTTC. Its translation is CASSKDRAYETQYF.

The chain is built from TRBV30 and TRBJ2-2; perhaps TRBD2 as D (6 bases). The CDR3 runs to 17 residues. Germline assignment: CDR1 GTSNPN and CDR2 SVGIG (reference sequence). Trimming removed 0 bases from V and 2 bases from J, with 16 bases in between. In nucleotides, the CDR3 is TGTGCCTGGAGTGTAGGAGGGTCGAGGGCTAACACCGGGGAGCTGTTTTTT. It is translated as CAWSVGGSRANTGELFF.

The rearrangement joins TRBV11-3 to TRBJ2-5; 12 positions match TRBD1. Germline-derived CDR1 and CDR2 are SGHNT and YENEEA. CDR3 length equals 15 residues. Trimming cost V 5 bases and J 5 bases; bases outside gene matches: 6. The CDR3: CASSRGTGGVETQYF. The CDR3 DNA follows: TGTGCCAGCAGCCGAGGGACAGGGGGCGTGGAGACCCAGTACTTC.

The V gene is TRBV20-1, the J gene TRBJ1-1; no firm D call. This CDR3 is built from 10 residues. Germline values: CDR1 DFQATT, CDR2 SNEGSKA (reference sequence). Trimming cost V 6 bases and J 6 bases, with 8 bases left between them. The CDR3 bases are TGCAGTGCGATACGATCTGAAGCTTTCTTT. Its translation: CSAIRSEAFF.

This chain joins TRBV7-2 and TRBJ2-1; D gene ambiguous. The CDR3 runs 15 residues. Germline loops: CDR1 SGHTA, CDR2 FQGNSA. Trimming left V 2 bases short and J 10 bases short, with 18 bases between. The CDR3 DNA sequence: TGTGCCAGCAGCTTAAGCGAGGCGAACTCGAAGGAGCAGTTCTTC. Its translation is CASSLSEANSKEQFF. The full variable domain, with the rest looked up from reference TRBV7-2 and TRBJ2-1, is GAGVSQSPSNKVTEKGKDVELRCDPISGHTALYWYRQSLGQGLEFLIYFQGNSAPDKSGLPSDRFSAERTGGSVSTLTIQRTQQEDSAVYLCASSLSEANSKEQFFGPGTRLTVL.

The V gene is TRBV2, the J gene TRBJ2-7; D ambiguous. There are 13 residues in the CDR3. V was cut by 3 bases and J by 3 bases, with 9 bases left in between. Germline CDR1 SNHLY, CDR2 FYNNEI. This CDR3 is CASSELGIYEQYF. CDR3 in DNA: TGTGCCAGCAGTGAGTTGGGGATCTACGAGCAGTACTTC. The full variable domain, with the rest looked up from reference TRBV2 and TRBJ2-7, is EPEVTQTPSHQVTQMGQEVILRCVPISNHLYFYWYRQILGQKVEFLVSFYNNEISEKSEIFDDQFSVERPDGSNFTLKIRSTKLEDSAMYFCASSELGIYEQYFGPGTRLTVT.

Points on this clone: The sample holds other DNA sequences that translate to the same CDR3. CDR3 nucleotides: TGTGCCAGCAGTTACTCGAGGGACACTGAAGCTTTCTTT. This translates into CASSYSRDTEAFF. The V and J genes are TRBV6-5 and TRBJ1-1; D is undetermined. Per the germline V gene, CDR1 is MNHEY and CDR2 is SVGAGI. The CDR3 is 13 residues long. V lost 0 bases to trimming and J lost 3 bases, with 5 bases between them.

This clone was seen more than once but under ten times. The rearrangement links TRBV7-9 to TRBJ1-1; 8 bases are a match to TRBD1. V lost 7 bases and J lost 0; bases outside the gene matches: 4. Germline assignment: CDR1 SEHNR and CDR2 FQNEAQ (reference sequence). The CDR3 runs to 14 residues. For the CDR3, the DNA is TGTGCCAGCAACCTACAGGGGGTGAACACTGAAGCTTTCTTT. This gives the protein CASNLQGVNTEAFF.

The chain recombines TRBV29-1 with TRBJ1-4; TRBD1 matches at 11 bases. V dropped 4 bases and J dropped 8; count of bases not matched to a gene: 3. The CDR3 length is 13 residues. Germline assignment: CDR1 SQVTM and CDR2 ANQGSEA. CDR3 residues: CSVGDRGNEKLFF. CDR3 DNA sequence: TGCAGCGTTGGGGACAGGGGGAACGAAAAACTGTTTTTT.

This clone has a single count. V and J are TRBV5-1 and TRBJ1-5; D not resolved. Germline loops: CDR1 SGHRS, CDR2 YFSETQ. This CDR3 is 13 amino acids long. Trimming shortened V by 4 bases and J by 7 bases, and 12 bases separated the two germline ends. The CDR3 is CASSREAEQPQHF. As DNA, the CDR3 is TGCGCCAGCAGCCGTGAGGCAGAGCAGCCCCAGCATTTT.

Concerning this clone: One junction end disagrees with the germline gene, perhaps due to a read error. This chain joins TRBV6-1 and TRBJ1-1, with D hard to call. Germline CDR1 reads MNHNS; CDR2 reads SASEGT. The CDR3 extends over 15 amino acids. The DNA of the CDR3 is TGTGCCAGCAGTGAATTAGCGATGGGGAACTCTGAAGCTTTCTTT. This gives the protein CASSELAMGNSEAFF.

A single count supports this clone. The chain carries TRBV30 and TRBJ2-7, with D perhaps matching TRBD1 (5 bases). This CDR3 spans 15 amino acids. V was shortened by 3 bases and J by 3 bases, with 18 bases between the two germline ends. Germline CDR1 GTSNPN, CDR2 SVGIG (reference sequence). The CDR3: CAWRMLGIGDYEQYF. The CDR3 DNA is TGTGCCTGGAGGATGCTGGGGATAGGGGACTACGAGCAGTACTTC.

The CDR3: CASSIPDYIQYF. CDR3 sequence (DNA): TGTGCCAGTAGTATCCCGGACTATATTCAGTACTTC. The J gene is TRBJ2-4, the V gene TRBV19, with D maybe TRBD2 (6 bases). In germline, CDR1 is LNHDA, CDR2 SQIVND (reference sequence). The CDR3 spans 12 residues. Trimming removed 3 bases at V and 10 bases at J, with 10 bases between. Combining the CDR3 with reference TRBV19 and TRBJ2-4 gives the whole variable domain DGGITQSPKYLFRKEGQNVTLSCEQNLNHDAMYWYRQDPGQGLRLIYYSQIVNDFQKGDIAEGYSVSREKKESFPLTVTSAQKNPTAFYLCASSIPDYIQYFGAGTRLSVL.